Here is one TCR beta chain with its context. These data belong to a study of control samples from healthy donors and cancer patients. TCRdb keeps only in-frame clones here, not all; method: immunoSEQ multiplex PCR. Of around 130,000 clones in the sample, 80% to 95% were seen once. CDR1 and CDR2 from the germline V gene are SEHNR and FQNEAQ (reference sequence). The CDR3 runs 13 residues. Trimming stripped 5 bases from V and 13 bases from J, with 20 bases between. The source is a man younger than 35 in good health. The source material was blood. This chain joins TRBV7-9 and TRBJ1-1, with D hard to call. CDR3 coding DNA: TGTGCCAGCAGCCCCGCTCGGACTGAGTATGGTTTCTTT. It yields the protein CASSPARTEYGFF.